A selection of T cell receptor beta chains follows, all from one sample in a study of neurological immune-mediated disorders. TCRdb re-called the 5' RACE reads through MiXCR, storing one row per CDR3 protein. Here the sample spans 16,000 or so distinct CDR3 sequences, approximately 9.1% being singletons. What was sequenced was CD8+ T cells from blood. The receptors come from a man aged 50-60 years in good health. CDR3s include the opening cysteine and the closing phenylalanine or tryptophan.

TRBJ1-1,TRBV19,CASSLTSLNTEAFF
TRBJ2-1,TRBV10-3,CAIMGAGGSSYNEQFF
TRBJ2-1,TRBV29-1,CSADPTGQGAGNEQFF
TRBJ2-7,TRBV20-1,CSATGGVTYEQYF
TRBJ2-2,TRBV20-1,CSASEGTETGELFF
TRBJ2-2,TRBV28,CASSFPLTRNTGELFF
TRBJ2-5,TRBV20-1,CSARVESGKETQYF
TRBJ1-6,TRBV7-9,CASSLEAAGWGSPLHF
TRBJ2-4,TRBV27,CASSSHRGPPSSIQYF
TRBJ2-7,TRBV7-2,CASSLAPWTWKVNEQYF
TRBJ2-7,TRBV5-6,CASSPGQGAGEQYF
TRBJ2-3,TRBV20-1,CSADLRGKSTDTQYF
TRBJ2-1,TRBV19,CASSMGLANSYNEQFF
TRBJ2-3,TRBV11-2,CASLTSGRDTQYF
TRBJ1-2,TRBV7-9,CASSKTGGVGFSGYTF
TRBJ2-1,TRBV10-3,CANRSGVPHNEQFF
TRBJ2-1,TRBV9,CASSASNEQFF
TRBJ2-5,TRBV4-1,CASSQSLAGGQETQYF
TRBJ1-4,TRBV6-5,CASGAGGRTNEKLFF
TRBJ2-1,TRBV18,CASSPRQGSNEQFF
TRBJ2-2,TRBV5-1,CASSLGQGGTGELFF
TRBJ1-1,TRBV5-1,CASSSTGRNTEAFF
TRBJ1-5,TRBV18,CASSPGLREPQHF
TRBJ1-3,TRBV30,CAWRNGNTIYF
TRBJ2-3,TRBV20-1,CSASLLAGGTDTQYF
TRBJ2-7,TRBV7-9,CASSLAAGGEQYF
TRBJ2-7,TRBV7-9,CASSPRPGVGSEQYF
TRBJ2-5,TRBV4-1,CASSHGTSGSGETQYF
TRBJ2-7,TRBV7-2,CASSDPLGQGFSEQYF
TRBJ2-7,TRBV21-1,CPGGASHEQYF
TRBJ2-1,TRBV7-8,CASSFPGLVEQFF
TRBJ2-3,TRBV29-1,CSVRSTDTQYF
TRBJ1-4,TRBV19,CASSRAAISREKLFF
TRBJ2-6,TRBV5-1,CASSSDRPSGANVLTF
TRBJ2-7,TRBV13,CASSTGTSGRAGEQYF
TRBJ2-1,TRBV20-1,CSAKQNNEQFF
TRBJ2-1,TRBV29-1,CSVDPGEGNEQFF
TRBJ2-7,TRBV20-1,CSVPGGKGPLISEQYF
TRBJ1-1,TRBV7-9,CASSPPGIMNTEAFF
TRBJ1-1,TRBV4-3,CASSQDLGVMTEAFF
TRBJ2-2,TRBV6-2/TRBV6-3,CASSDTSARISGELFF
TRBJ2-1,TRBV29-1,CSVEGGQSWEQFF
TRBJ2-7,TRBV25-1,CASSWGTGGYEQYF
TRBJ1-6,TRBV20-1,CSALTGQGRDSPLHF
TRBJ2-3,TRBV19,CASGTDRDVDTQYF
TRBJ1-5,TRBV24-1,CATSAGREAGNQPQHF
TRBJ2-2,TRBV7-8,CGTGRNTGELFF
TRBJ1-5,TRBV18,CASSVAGVGQPQHF